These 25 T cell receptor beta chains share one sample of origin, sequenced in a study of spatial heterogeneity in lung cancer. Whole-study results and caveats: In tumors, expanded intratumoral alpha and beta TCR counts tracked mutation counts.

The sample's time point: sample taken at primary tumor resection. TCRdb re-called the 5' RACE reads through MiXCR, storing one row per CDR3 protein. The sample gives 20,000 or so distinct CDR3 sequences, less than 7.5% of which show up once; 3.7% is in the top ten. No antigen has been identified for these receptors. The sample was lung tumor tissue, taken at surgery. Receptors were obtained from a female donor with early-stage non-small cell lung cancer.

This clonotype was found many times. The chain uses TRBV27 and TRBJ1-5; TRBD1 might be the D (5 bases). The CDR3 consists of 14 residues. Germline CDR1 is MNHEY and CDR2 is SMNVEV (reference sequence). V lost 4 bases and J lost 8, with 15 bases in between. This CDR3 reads CASSSDRFTKPQHF. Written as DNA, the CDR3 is TGTGCCAGCAGTTCTGACAGATTTACGAAGCCCCAGCATTTT.

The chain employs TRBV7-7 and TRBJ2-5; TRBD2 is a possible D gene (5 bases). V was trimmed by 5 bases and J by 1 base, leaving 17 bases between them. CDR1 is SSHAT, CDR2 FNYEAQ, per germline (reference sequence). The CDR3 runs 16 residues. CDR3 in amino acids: CASSLEPGAVQETQYF. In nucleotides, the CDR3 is TGTGCCAGCAGCCTCGAGCCCGGAGCGGTCCAAGAGACCCAGTACTTC.

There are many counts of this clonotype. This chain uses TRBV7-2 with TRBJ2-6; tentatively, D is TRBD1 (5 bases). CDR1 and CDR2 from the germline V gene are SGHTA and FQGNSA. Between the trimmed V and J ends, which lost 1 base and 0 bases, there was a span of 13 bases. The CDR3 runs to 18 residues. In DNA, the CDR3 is TGTGCCAGCAGCTTAGTTACAGGTGGGGACTCTGGGGCCAACGTCCTGACTTTC. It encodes CASSLVTGGDSGANVLTF.

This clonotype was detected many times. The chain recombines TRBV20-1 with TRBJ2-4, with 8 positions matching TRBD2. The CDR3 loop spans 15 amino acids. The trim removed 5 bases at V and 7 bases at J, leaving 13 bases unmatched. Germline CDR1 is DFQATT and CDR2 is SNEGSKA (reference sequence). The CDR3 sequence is CSAAKGLAGGNIQYF. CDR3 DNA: TGCAGTGCTGCCAAAGGACTAGCCGGGGGGAACATTCAGTACTTC.

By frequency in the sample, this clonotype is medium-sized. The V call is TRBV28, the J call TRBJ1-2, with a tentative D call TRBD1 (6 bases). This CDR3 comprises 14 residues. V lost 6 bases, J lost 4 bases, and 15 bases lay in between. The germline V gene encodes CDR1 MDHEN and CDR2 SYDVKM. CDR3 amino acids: CASRPRGGAYGYTF. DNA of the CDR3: TGTGCCAGCAGACCACGAGGGGGGGCCTATGGCTACACCTTC.

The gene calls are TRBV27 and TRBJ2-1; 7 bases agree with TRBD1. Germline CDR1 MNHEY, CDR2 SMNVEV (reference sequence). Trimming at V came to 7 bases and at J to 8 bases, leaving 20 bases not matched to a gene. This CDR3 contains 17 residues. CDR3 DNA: TGTGCCAGCATTAAAACCCCCCCGGGACAGCGGAACGATGAGCAGTTCTTC. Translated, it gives CASIKTPPGQRNDEQFF.

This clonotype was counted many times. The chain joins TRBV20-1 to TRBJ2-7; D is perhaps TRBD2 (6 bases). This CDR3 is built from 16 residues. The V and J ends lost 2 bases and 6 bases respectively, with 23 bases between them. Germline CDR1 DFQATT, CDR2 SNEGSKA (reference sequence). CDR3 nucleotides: TGCAGTGCTAGAAGCCCGAACACGGCGGTGGGGGGCGAGCAGTACTTC. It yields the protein CSARSPNTAVGGEQYF.

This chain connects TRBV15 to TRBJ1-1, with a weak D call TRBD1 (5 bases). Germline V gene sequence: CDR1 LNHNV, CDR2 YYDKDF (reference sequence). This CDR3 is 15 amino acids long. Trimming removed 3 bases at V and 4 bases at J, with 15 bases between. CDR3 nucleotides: TGTGCCACCAGCAGTCTCCATACAGGCCCCACTGAAGCTTTCTTT. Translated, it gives CATSSLHTGPTEAFF.

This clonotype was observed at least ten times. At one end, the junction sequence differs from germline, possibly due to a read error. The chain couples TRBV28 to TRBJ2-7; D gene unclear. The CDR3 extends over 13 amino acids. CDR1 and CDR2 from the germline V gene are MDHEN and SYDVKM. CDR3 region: CASALPGRRTANF. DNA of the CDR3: TGTGCCAGCGCCCTTCCCGGAAGAAGGACCGCCAACTTC.

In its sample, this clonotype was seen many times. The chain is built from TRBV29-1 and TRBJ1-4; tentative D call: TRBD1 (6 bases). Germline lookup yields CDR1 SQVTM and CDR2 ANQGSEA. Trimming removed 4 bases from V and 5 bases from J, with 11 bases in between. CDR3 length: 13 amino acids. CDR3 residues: CSVARGYNEKLFF. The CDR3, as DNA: TGCAGCGTTGCCAGGGGTTACAATGAAAAACTGTTTTTT.

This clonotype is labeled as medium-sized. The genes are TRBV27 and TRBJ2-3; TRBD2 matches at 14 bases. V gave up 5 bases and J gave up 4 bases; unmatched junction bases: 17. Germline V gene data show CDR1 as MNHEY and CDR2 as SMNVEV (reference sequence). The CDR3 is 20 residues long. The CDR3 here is CASSPPKPGLAGVNADTQYF. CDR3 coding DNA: TGTGCCAGCAGTCCACCCAAACCGGGACTAGCGGGAGTTAACGCAGATACGCAGTATTTT.

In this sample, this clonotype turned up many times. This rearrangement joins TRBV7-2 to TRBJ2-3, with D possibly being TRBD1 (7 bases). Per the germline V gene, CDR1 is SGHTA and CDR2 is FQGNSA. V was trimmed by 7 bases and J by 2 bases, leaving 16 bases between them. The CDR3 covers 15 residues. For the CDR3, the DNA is TGTGCCAGCACCCCAGGGGGGCCAAACACAGATACGCAGTATTTT. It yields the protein CASTPGGPNTDTQYF.

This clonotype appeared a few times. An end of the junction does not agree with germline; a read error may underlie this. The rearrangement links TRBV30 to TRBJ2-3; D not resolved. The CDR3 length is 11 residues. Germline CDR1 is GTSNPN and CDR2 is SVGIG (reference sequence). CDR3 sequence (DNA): TGTGCCTGGAGTGTACGTGAGGCGCAATATTTT. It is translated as CAWSVREAQYF.

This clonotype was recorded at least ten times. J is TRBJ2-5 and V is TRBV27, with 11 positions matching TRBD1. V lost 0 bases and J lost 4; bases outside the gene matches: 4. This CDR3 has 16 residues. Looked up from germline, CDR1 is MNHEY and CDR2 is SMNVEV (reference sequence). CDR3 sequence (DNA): TGTGCCAGCAGTTTATCAGCCGGGACAGGGGGAGAGACCCAGTACTTC. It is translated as CASSLSAGTGGETQYF.

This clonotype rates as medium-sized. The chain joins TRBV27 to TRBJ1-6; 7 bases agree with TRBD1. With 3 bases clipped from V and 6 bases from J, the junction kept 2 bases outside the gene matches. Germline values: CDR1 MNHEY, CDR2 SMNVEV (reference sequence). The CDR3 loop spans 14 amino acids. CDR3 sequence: CASSFYRGNSPLHF. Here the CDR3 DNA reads TGTGCCAGCAGTTTTTACAGGGGTAATTCACCCCTCCACTTT.

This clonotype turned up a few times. The CDR3 is CASSYNGGRAGDEQFF. CDR3 coding DNA: TGTGCCAGCAGTTACAATGGCGGGAGGGCCGGAGATGAGCAGTTCTTC. This chain uses TRBV6-6 with TRBJ2-1; 9 bases are a match to TRBD2. The CDR3 runs 16 residues. CDR1 MNHNY and CDR2 SVGAGI come from the germline V gene (reference sequence). V lost 2 bases, J lost 8 bases, and 10 bases stayed unmatched.

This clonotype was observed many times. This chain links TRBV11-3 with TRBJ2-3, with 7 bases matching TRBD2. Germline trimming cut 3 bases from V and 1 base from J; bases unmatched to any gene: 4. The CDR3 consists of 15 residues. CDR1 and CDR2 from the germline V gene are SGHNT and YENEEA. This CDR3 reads CASSLGRERTDTQYF. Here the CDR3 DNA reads TGTGCCAGCAGCTTGGGGCGGGAGCGCACAGATACGCAGTATTTT.

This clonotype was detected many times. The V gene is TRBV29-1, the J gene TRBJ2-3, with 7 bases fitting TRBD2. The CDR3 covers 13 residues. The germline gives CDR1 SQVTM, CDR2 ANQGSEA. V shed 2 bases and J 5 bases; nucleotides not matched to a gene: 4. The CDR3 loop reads CSVEWEGRDTQYF. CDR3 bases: TGCAGCGTTGAATGGGAGGGCAGAGATACGCAGTATTTT.

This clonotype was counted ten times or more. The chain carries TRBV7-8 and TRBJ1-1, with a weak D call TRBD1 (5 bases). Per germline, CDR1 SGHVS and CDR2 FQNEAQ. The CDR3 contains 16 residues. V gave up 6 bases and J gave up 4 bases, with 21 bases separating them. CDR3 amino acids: CASRGEAATVGTEAFF. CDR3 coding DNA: TGTGCCAGCAGAGGGGAGGCAGCCACCGTGGGCACTGAAGCTTTCTTT. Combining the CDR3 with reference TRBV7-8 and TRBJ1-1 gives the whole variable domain GAGVSQSPRYKVAKRGQDVALRCDPISGHVSLFWYQQALGQGPEFLTYFQNEAQLDKSGLPSDRFFAERPEGSVSTLKIQRTQQEDSAVYLCASRGEAATVGTEAFFGQGTRLTVV.

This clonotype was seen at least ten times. CDR3 residues: CASSRGQGSYNEQFF. CDR3 bases: TGTGCCAGTAGCCGGGGACAGGGGTCCTACAATGAGCAGTTCTTC. This rearrangement joins TRBV19 to TRBJ2-1; 10 positions match TRBD1. CDR3 length: 15 amino acids. The junction had 3 bases not matched to a gene; V was cut back by 6 bases and J by 1 base. From germline, CDR1 is LNHDA and CDR2 SQIVND (reference sequence).

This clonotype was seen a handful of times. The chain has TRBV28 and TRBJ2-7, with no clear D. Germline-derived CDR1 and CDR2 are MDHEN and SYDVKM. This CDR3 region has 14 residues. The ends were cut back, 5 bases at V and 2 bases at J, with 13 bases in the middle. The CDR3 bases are TGTGCCAGCAGTACTCCTAGGCCTCCCTACGAGCAGTACTTC. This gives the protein CASSTPRPPYEQYF.

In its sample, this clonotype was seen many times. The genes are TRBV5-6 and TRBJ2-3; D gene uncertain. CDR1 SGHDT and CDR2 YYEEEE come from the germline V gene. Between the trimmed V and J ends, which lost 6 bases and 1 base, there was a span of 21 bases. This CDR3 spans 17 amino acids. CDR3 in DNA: TGTGCCAGCATACCCGGTGTCCAGGCGAGAGGCACAGATACGCAGTATTTT. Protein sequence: CASIPGVQARGTDTQYF.

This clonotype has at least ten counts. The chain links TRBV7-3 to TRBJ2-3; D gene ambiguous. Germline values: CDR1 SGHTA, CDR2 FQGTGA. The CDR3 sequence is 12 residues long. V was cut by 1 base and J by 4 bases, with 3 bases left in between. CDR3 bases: TGTGCCAGCAGCTTAAACGCAGATACGCAGTATTTT. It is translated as CASSLNADTQYF.

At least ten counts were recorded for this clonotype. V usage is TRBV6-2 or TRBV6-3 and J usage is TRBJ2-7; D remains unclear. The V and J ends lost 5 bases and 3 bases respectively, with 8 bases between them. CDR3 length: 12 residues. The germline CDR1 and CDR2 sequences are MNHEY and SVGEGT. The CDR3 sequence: CASSTRRYEQYF. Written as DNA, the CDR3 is TGTGCCAGCAGTACGAGACGCTACGAGCAGTACTTC.

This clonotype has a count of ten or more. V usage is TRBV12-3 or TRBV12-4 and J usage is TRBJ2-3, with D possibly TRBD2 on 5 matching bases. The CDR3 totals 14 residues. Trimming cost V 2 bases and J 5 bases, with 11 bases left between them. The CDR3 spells CASSLRGWEDTQYF. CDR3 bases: TGTGCCAGCAGTTTAAGAGGGTGGGAAGATACGCAGTATTTT.